Below are 5 T cell receptor beta chains sequenced from a single sample in a study of cytomegalovirus exposure and HLA in healthy donors. The PCR contained 60 Vbeta and 13 Jbeta primers. The table came from immunoSEQ multiplex PCR; TCRdb's copy has only in-frame clones and leaves some out. The data hold about 87,000 clones, with over 70% observed a single time. Sequenced sample: PBMCs. These receptors originate from a man aged 30 to 39 in good health and CMV-seropositive.

The gene calls are TRBV6-5 and TRBJ1-1; a possible D gene is TRBD1 (6 bases). The CDR3 runs 14 residues. Germline assignment: CDR1 MNHEY and CDR2 SVGAGI. V gave up 5 bases and J gave up 4 bases, with 14 bases separating them. The CDR3: CASSPYNRATEAFF. For the CDR3, the DNA is TGTGCCAGCAGTCCCTACAACAGGGCCACTGAAGCTTTCTTT.

The chain has TRBV5-1 and TRBJ2-3; D is possibly TRBD2 (5 bases). Trimming took 0 bases from V and 4 from J, leaving 15 bases between them. CDR3 size: 16 residues. Germline CDR1 SGHRS, CDR2 YFSETQ. For the CDR3, the DNA is TGCGCCAGCAGCTTGGCGGGGTATGTTAGTGCAGATACGCAGTATTTT. Amino acids: CASSLAGYVSADTQYF.

The chain couples TRBV9 to TRBJ2-1; no clear D gene. V dropped 1 base and J dropped 3 bases, with 5 bases sitting between them. CDR3 length equals 13 residues. Per germline, CDR1 SGDLS and CDR2 YYNGEE. Written as DNA, the CDR3 is TGTGCCAGCAGCGTATTCGGCTACAATGAGCAGTTCTTC. This encodes CASSVFGYNEQFF.

The chain employs TRBV14 and TRBJ2-5, with TRBD2 matching over 10 bases. There are 14 residues in the CDR3. The ends lost 5 bases at V and 3 bases at J; junction bases unmatched: 3. Germline CDR1 is SGHDN and CDR2 is FVKESK. The CDR3 loop reads CASSFGLAEETQYF. The CDR3 DNA reads as TGTGCCAGCAGCTTCGGACTAGCGGAAGAGACCCAGTACTTC. The entire variable domain, with the rest obtained from reference TRBV14 and TRBJ2-5, is as follows: EAGVTQFPSHSVIEKGQTVTLRCDPISGHDNLYWYRRVMGKEIKFLLHFVKESKQDESGMPNNRFLAERTGGTYSTLKVQPAELEDSGVYFCASSFGLAEETQYFGPGTRLLVL.

Here the CDR3 reads CASSLYRTGAETQYF. The CDR3 bases are TGTGCCAGCAGCTTATATAGGACAGGGGCCGAGACCCAGTACTTC. The rearrangement joins TRBV7-2 to TRBJ2-5, with 9 positions matching TRBD1. Germline CDR1 SGHTA, CDR2 FQGNSA. The CDR3 is made up of 15 amino acids. The trim removed 2 bases at V and 5 bases at J, leaving 6 bases unmatched.